A selection of T cell receptor beta chains follows, all from one sample in a study of technical replicates of blood from a handful of donors. Data came from immunoSEQ multiplex PCR; TCRdb stores just in-frame clones and leaves some out. This table has tens of thousands of clones, over 90% appearing once. The source material was T cells isolated from PBMCs. Every receptor here comes from a human donor in good health. CDR3s include the opening cysteine and the closing phenylalanine or tryptophan. D genes are given only for firm matches. Size values are once, few and many counts, or a class for expanded clones, and some rows have none.

V gene	D gene	clone size	J gene	CDR3 DNA	CDR3 protein
TRBV2	-	-	TRBJ1-5	TGTGCCAGCAGTGAATGGGTAGGGGAGGATAGTCAGCCCCAGCATTTT	CASSEWVGEDSQPQHF
TRBV7-9	-	-	TRBJ1-1	TGTGCCAGCAGCTTCGGACAGTACGCTGAAGCTTTCTTT	CASSFGQYAEAFF
TRBV27	TRBD2	-	TRBJ2-3	TGTGCCAGCACCTCTTTGGCCGGCTTAGCGGGAGAAGCAGATACGCAGTATTTT	CASTSLAGLAGEADTQYF
TRBV10-1	TRBD1	-	TRBJ2-7	TGCGCCAGCAGCGACAGGGGGCAAACCTACGAGCAGTACTTC	CASSDRGQTYEQYF
TRBV2	TRBD1	-	TRBJ1-5	TGTGCCAGCAGCCCTGGGACAGTCAGATATCAGCCCCAGCATTTT	CASSPGTVRYQPQHF
TRBV7-7	TRBD2	-	TRBJ2-7	TGTGCCAGCAGCAGAGGCCTAGCTAGCGGGGATGAGCAGTACTTC	CASSRGLASGDEQYF
TRBV15	-	-	TRBJ1-1	TGTGCCACCTCCGCGGGGGGCACTGAAGCTTTCTTT	CATSAGGTEAFF
TRBV15	TRBD1	-	TRBJ1-1	TGTGCCACCAACCTGGACAGGACGACTGAAGCTTTCTTT	CATNLDRTTEAFF
TRBV9	TRBD1	once	TRBJ1-5	TGTGCCAGCAGCATCGGACAGGGACTTCAGCCCCAGCATTTT	CASSIGQGLQPQHF
TRBV7-9	TRBD1	-	TRBJ2-7	TGTGCCAGCAGCGCGCGACAGGGATACCACGAGCAGTACTTC	CASSARQGYHEQYF
TRBV6-5	TRBD1	-	TRBJ2-7	TGTGCCAGCATCGGATTGGGACAGGGTTACGAGCAGTACTTC	CASIGLGQGYEQYF
TRBV14	-	-	TRBJ2-2	TGTGCCAGCAGCCAATTACGGCGGGCGGTTGGGGAGCTGTTTTTT	CASSQLRRAVGELFF
TRBV5-8	TRBD1	-	TRBJ2-3	TGTGCCAGCATCCTGACAGGGTGGATGACAGATACGCAGTATTTT	CASILTGWMTDTQYF
TRBV6-5	-	-	TRBJ2-1	TGTGCCAGCGGGACTTCCTTTTCCTACAATGAGCAGTTCTTC	CASGTSFSYNEQFF
TRBV19	TRBD1	-	TRBJ2-7	TGTGCCAGTAGTCCTGACAGGGCCAGCTCCTACGAGCAGTACTTC	CASSPDRASSYEQYF
TRBV5-1	-	once	TRBJ2-2	TGCGCCAGCGAAAACCGGGACATTCGGGCCGGGGAGCTGTTTTTT	CASENRDIRAGELFF
TRBV7-2	TRBD1	-	TRBJ1-5	TGTGCCAGCAGCTTGGGGGACAGGGAGCATCAGCCCCAGCATTTT	CASSLGDREHQPQHF
TRBV28	TRBD1	few	TRBJ1-2	TGTGCCAGCAGTCCCTCCATTGGACAGGGCTTCTATGGCTACACCTTC	CASSPSIGQGFYGYTF
TRBV5-6	-	-	TRBJ2-1	TGTGCCAGCAGCTTGGTACACAGTCTTAATGAGCAGTTCTTC	CASSLVHSLNEQFF
TRBV9	TRBD2	once	TRBJ2-3	TGTGCCAGCAGCGCGCGGGAGGGCGGCACAGATACGCAGTATTTT	CASSAREGGTDTQYF
TRBV27	TRBD1	-	TRBJ1-1	TGTGCCAGCAAAGGCAGGGGGTCTCCGAACACTGAAGCTTTCTTT	CASKGRGSPNTEAFF
TRBV4-3	TRBD1	-	TRBJ2-7	TGCGCCAGCAGTCACGGGACAGAAACCTACGAGCAGTACTTC	CASSHGTETYEQYF
TRBV6-1	TRBD2	-	TRBJ2-7	TGTGCCAGCAGTGAAGGACTAGCGGGAAACGAGCAGTACTTC	CASSEGLAGNEQYF
TRBV6-1	TRBD1	-	TRBJ2-7	TGTGCCAGCAGTGAATTTCAGGGGGTGAACGAGCAGTACTTC	CASSEFQGVNEQYF
TRBV2	-	once	TRBJ2-6	TGTGCCAGCAGGGCGGCAGCGGTGAACTCTGGGGCCAACGTCCTGACTTTC	CASRAAAVNSGANVLTF
TRBV27	TRBD1	-	TRBJ1-2	TGTGCCAGCAGTCCAAGGACAGGCCCCAACTATGGCTACACCTTC	CASSPRTGPNYGYTF
TRBV5-1	-	-	TRBJ1-1	TGCGCCAGCAGCTTGGAAGGGAGCGCTGAAGCTTTCTTT	CASSLEGSAEAFF
TRBV7-9	-	-	TRBJ1-3	TGTGCCAGCAGCCCAGGGTCGTACTCTGGAAACACCATATATTTT	CASSPGSYSGNTIYF
TRBV4-2	TRBD1	-	TRBJ1-2	TGTGCCAGCAGCCAAGATGTCGGGGGACAGGACCGAATCTATGGCTACACCTTC	CASSQDVGGQDRIYGYTF
TRBV6-5	-	-	TRBJ1-1	TGTGCCAGCAGTCTCCTTGGCAGAACTGAAGCTTTCTTT	CASSLLGRTEAFF
TRBV15	TRBD1	few	TRBJ1-5	TGTGCCACCAGCAGAGTAACAGGGGTTTTCCAGCCCCAGCATTTT	CATSRVTGVFQPQHF
TRBV5-5	TRBD1	few	TRBJ2-7	TGTGCCAGCAGTTTGACCAGGGGGAAGGCCTACGAGCAGTACTTC	CASSLTRGKAYEQYF
TRBV29-1	TRBD1	-	TRBJ1-5	TGCAGCGCCGGACAGGGCTCCGATCAGCCCCAGCATTTT	CSAGQGSDQPQHF
TRBV19	-	-	TRBJ1-1	TGTGCCAGTAGTATAGGCAGGTTCTCTGAAGCTTTCTTT	CASSIGRFSEAFF
TRBV5-1	TRBD1	-	TRBJ2-7	TGCGCCAGCAGCCGGACCGGGACAGGGGGCGACGAGCAGTACTTC	CASSRTGTGGDEQYF
TRBV6-1	-	-	TRBJ2-7	TGTGCCAGCAGTGAACCCGGGACCTACGAGCAGTACTTC	CASSEPGTYEQYF
TRBV7-6	-	-	TRBJ2-1	TGTGCCAGCACCCCCGGTGTCTACAATGAGCAGTTCTTC	CASTPGVYNEQFF
TRBV15	TRBD2	-	TRBJ2-3	TGTGCCACCAGCAGAGGGACTACTAGCGCCAGCACAGATACGCAGTATTTT	CATSRGTTSASTDTQYF
TRBV6-1	-	-	TRBJ1-1	TGTGCCAGCAGCCTTACCCCACTCTTGAACACTGAAGCTTTCTTT	CASSLTPLLNTEAFF
TRBV6-5	-	-	TRBJ2-3	TGTGCCAGCAGTTACAGAGAGATTAGCACAGATACGCAGTATTTT	CASSYREISTDTQYF
TRBV9	-	once	TRBJ2-7	TGTGCCAGCAGCGCCCCTAGACCCCAAAGGGAGACCTACGAGCAGTACTTC	CASSAPRPQRETYEQYF
TRBV28	-	-	TRBJ1-1	TGTGCCAGCAGTTCCCGTAGCCCCTCCGGGGAAGCTTTCTTT	CASSSRSPSGEAFF
TRBV11-3	TRBD2	-	TRBJ2-1	TGTGCCAGCAGCCCTTTACTAGCGGGAGGTTTAGGGCAGTTCTTC	CASSPLLAGGLGQFF
TRBV27	-	-	TRBJ1-2	TGTGCCAGCAGACGTGGAACAGGCACCTATGGCTACACCTTC	CASRRGTGTYGYTF
TRBV29-1	TRBD1	-	TRBJ2-7	TGCAGCGTTGAGGGACAGGGAATGTACGAGCAGTACTTC	CSVEGQGMYEQYF
TRBV7-7	-	-	TRBJ2-1	TGTGCCAGCAGTATAACGACTAGCTCCTACAATGAGCAGTTCTTC	CASSITTSSYNEQFF
TRBV4-3	TRBD1	-	TRBJ1-1	TGCGCCAGCAGCCAAGAAGAGGGGGCCACTGAAGCTTTCTTT	CASSQEEGATEAFF
TRBV6-1	-	-	TRBJ1-5	TGTGCCAGCAGTGAACAGGATAGCAATCAGCCCCAGCATTTT	CASSEQDSNQPQHF
TRBV10-3	TRBD2	-	TRBJ2-7	TGTGCCATCGCCCTAGCGGGAGGCGGTGGTTCAGACTACGAGCAGTACTTC	CAIALAGGGGSDYEQYF
TRBV28	-	once	TRBJ1-4	TGTGCCAGCCTTCGGATCAATAACAGGGCCGTTAATGAAAAACTGTTTTTT	CASLRINNRAVNEKLFF
TRBV5-1	TRBD2	-	TRBJ2-2	TGCGCCAGCAGCTTAGGTGGTAGCGGGAAATTCGGGGAGCTGTTTTTT	CASSLGGSGKFGELFF
TRBV11-2	TRBD1	-	TRBJ2-6	TGTGCCAGCAGCTTGACAGGGCGCTCTGGGGCCAACGTCCTGACTTTC	CASSLTGRSGANVLTF
TRBV30	-	-	TRBJ1-4	TGTGCCTGGACCCCCCCAGGGCTAATCGAAAAACTGTTTTTT	CAWTPPGLIEKLFF